This is a list of T cell receptor beta chains from one sample in a study of T cell responses to AZD1222 COVID-19 vaccine. This table comes from immunoSEQ multiplex PCR, and its TCRdb copy is limited to in-frame clones, with some not included. The sample yields about 150,000 clones, approximately 90% seen once. Material: peripheral blood, obtained on day 0 of AZD1222 vaccination. These receptors originate from an adult in good health. Each CDR3 is given with its conserved first and last residue.

v_call cdr3_aa
TRBV29-1 CSVAAPSSYEQYF
TRBV7-2 CASSLQDRNQPQHF
TRBV5-1 CASSYDQGGTEAFF
TRBV24-1 CATSDLTGGIHEQYF
TRBV29-1 CSVAFGETEAFF
TRBV29-1 CSVVVVGRVSGYTF
TRBV27 CASSLQGIDTEAFF
TRBV4-3 CASSQDAGGTNYGYTF
TRBV24-1 CATSDLQGEAFF
TRBV4-1 CASSLLPFATDTQYF
TRBV28 CASSSGQGGGYTF
TRBV5-1 CASSVSGALSYNEQFF
TRBV9 CASSVEGATYEQYF
TRBV6-5 CASRLLGGREQYF
TRBV7-9 CASSPGQLINEKLFF
TRBV7-2 CASSLVGSGNTIYF
TRBV12-3/TRBV12-4 CASSPSRNNEQFF
TRBV7-2 CASSSGQGAHGYTF
TRBV13 CASSLAGTGGAGANVLTF
TRBV27 CASSLTTGAYGYTF
TRBV10-1 CASSDSGFGADTQYF
TRBV6-5 CASSLTGVSGNTIYF
TRBV6-5 CASRQGVSNQPQHF
TRBV29-1 CSVELLGNEQFF
TRBV11-2 CASSLDRNSYEQYF
TRBV27 CASSLGGAYGYTF
TRBV4-3 CASSRAWAADNSPLHF
TRBV28 CASSFGTGGLEVYGYTF
TRBV28 CASSLFAGVGDQPQHF
TRBV11-1 CASSYDGGGPQHF
TRBV5-4 CASSPKTSGADTQYF
TRBV4-3 CASSQDVGTGQYGYTF
TRBV9 CASSEGPHTDTQYF
TRBV15 CATSRDGSKNEKLFF
TRBV9 CASSVGAGTGGKYEKLFF
TRBV6-2/TRBV6-3 CASSPWGTDTQYF
TRBV6-5 CASGRLAGGHVQYF
TRBV12-3/TRBV12-4 CASSPQGAGGYTF
TRBV12-3/TRBV12-4 CASSSQGVETQYF
TRBV6-6 CASRGGLPGETQYF
TRBV4-2 CASSQEGGQDNQPQHF
TRBV29-1 CSTRRSALGDTQYF
TRBV11-2 CASSFGTAAYEQYF
TRBV6-1 CASSEASMTANYGYTF
TRBV9 CASSVGRASNYGYTF
TRBV6-1 CASTRANQPQHF
TRBV11-2 CASSSRTSGNQETQYF
TRBV19 CASRTNRDEKLFF
TRBV10-3 CAISPQGARDGYTF
TRBV5-6 CASGPWTSKTQYF